This paragraph reports one T cell receptor beta chain. The antigen is not known. This entry comes from a study of T cell responses to AZD1222 COVID-19 vaccine. Study-level points and caveats: Spike regions recognized by vaccine-associated CD4 TCRs spanned the protein, led by 160-218 and 743-854.

Repertoires were generated with immunoSEQ multiplex PCR, while TCRdb's copy carries only in-frame clones and drops some. This sample has about 82,000 clones, with about nine tenths found just once. The origin of this receptor is an adult in good health. The sequenced sample was peripheral blood, obtained on day 0 of AZD1222 vaccination.

The CDR3, as DNA: TGTGCCAGCAGCCTTGGACAGGAAAGACAGCCCCAGCATTTT. The encoded protein is CASSLGQERQPQHF. This chain uses TRBV13 with TRBJ1-5; 7 bases match TRBD1. Trimming cost V 5 bases and J 7 bases; bases outside gene matches: 8. This CDR3 has 14 residues. In germline, CDR1 is PRHDT, CDR2 FYEKMQ (reference sequence).